This TCR beta chain came from a study of cytomegalovirus exposure and HLA in healthy donors. Study details: An earlier analysis identified under 130 million unique TCR beta sequences in about 170 million T cells. Findings of the study overall: Prediction of most subjects' HLA-A and HLA-B alleles by TCR beta sequences was reportedly accurate.

Unrecorded immune exposures were likely, despite nominal health at sampling. The PCR had 60 Vbeta and 13 Jbeta primers. Method: immunoSEQ multiplex PCR; TCRdb's copy keeps in-frame clones and lacks some. The profile shows approximately 130,000 clones, approximately 85% of them singletons. Comment on this clone: Its antigen remains unidentified.

Germline trimming cut 8 bases from V and 9 bases from J; bases unmatched to any gene: 16. This CDR3 has 15 residues. The germline V gene has CDR1 MNHNS and CDR2 SASEGT. The sequencing sample was made of PBMCs. The origin of this receptor is a boy younger than 18 in good health and CMV-seronegative. The V call is TRBV6-1, the J call TRBJ2-1; the match to TRBD2 covers 7 bases. The CDR3 spells CASLASGLARGEQFF. Here the CDR3 DNA reads TGTGCCAGCCTGGCTAGCGGTCTCGCACGGGGTGAGCAGTTCTTC.